The clone carrying this T cell receptor (beta chain) was seen just once. Its matching antigen is unknown. This sample is drawn from a study of cytomegalovirus exposure and HLA in healthy donors. The study, taken as a whole, reports: Segments of the TCR beta V type were, in most cases, productive about 90% or about 30% of the time in an earlier analysis. Most TCR sequences were uncommon, yet certain public TCRs appeared in many donors. What was likely a sequencing artifact was a cluster of highly shared sequence variants.

Looked up from germline, CDR1 is SGHRS and CDR2 is YFSETQ. The CDR3 totals 15 residues. V lost 3 bases to trimming and J lost 6 bases; unmatched junction nucleotides: 1. This PCR relied on a set of 60 Vbeta primers and 13 Jbeta primers. Sequencing used immunoSEQ multiplex PCR; TCRdb keeps in-frame clones, though not all of them. Of about 150,000 clones detected, 85% appear once; the ten largest clones hold 1%. The specimen sequenced was PBMCs. The J gene is TRBJ2-1, the V gene TRBV5-1; TRBD2 matches at 15 bases. The TCR sequence derives from a boy under 10 years old in good health and CMV-seronegative. The DNA for the CDR3 is TGCGCCAGCAGCTGGGGACTAGCGGGGGGCAATGAGCAGTTCTTC. Its translation is CASSWGLAGGNEQFF.